This TCR beta chain is drawn from a study of blood T cell repertoires in COVID-19. Original analysis: Reference gene primers were amplified, and this amplification served to estimate nucleated cell counts. The protocol was immunoSEQ multiplex PCR, while the TCRdb copy is restricted to in-frame clones and leaves out a portion. The V and J calls and the clone size are those of that table, but D and trimming were determined from the DNA. The sample gives some 120,000 clones, over 60% of which show up once; about 40% is in the top ten. V shed 3 bases and J shed 0 bases, with 12 bases lying between them. Germline assignment: CDR1 LNHDA and CDR2 SQIVND (reference sequence). This CDR3 has 15 residues.

Sequenced sample: peripheral blood. V usage is TRBV19 and J usage is TRBJ2-7; D gene ambiguous. This receptor was identified in a man aged 40-49 years with active or convalescent COVID-19. The CDR3 region is CASSIGQTSSYEQYF. CDR3 bases: TGTGCCAGTAGTATTGGGCAGACAAGCTCCTACGAGCAGTACTTC.